These 6 T cell receptor delta chains originate from one sample sequenced in a study of γδ T cells in repeated Plasmodium falciparum infection. TCRdb re-called the multiplex PCR reads through CATT. The repertoire holds 80,000 to 95,000 delta-chain clones, 1.4% seen once, with roughly 8.1% in the top ten. Gammadelta T cells were flow-sorted from PBMC into Vgamma9/Vdelta2+ and Vdelta2-negative populations for bulk analysis. The sequenced sample was gamma-delta T cells from blood. All receptors come from a pool of human donors (malaria-infected and uninfected, not separated).

This clone has ten or more counts. One end of the junction is discordant with germline, which a read error may explain. Other DNA sequences in this specimen translate into the identical CDR3. J is TRDJ1 and V is TRDV1; tentative D call: TRDD3 (5 bases). This CDR3 has 18 amino acids. Germline V gene data show CDR1 as TSWWSYY and CDR2 as QGS. The CDR3 sequence is CALRGLLPNPPWTDKLIF. The CDR3 DNA is TGTGCTCTTAGGGGACTACTCCCTAACCCACCTTGGACCGATAAGCTCATCTTT.

Details on this clone: A read error is likely here: a far larger clone is one base away. Other DNA sequences in this specimen translate into the identical CDR3. The V gene is TRDV1, the J gene TRDJ1, with TRDD3 identical over 10 bases. Since TCRdb gives no J gene, matching the DNA to germline was used here to assign it. J gave up 4 bases and V 2 bases, and 37 bases lay outside the gene matches. Per germline, CDR1 TSWWSYY and CDR2 QGS. The CDR3 is made up of 26 amino acids. CDR3 residues: CALGENVRSFPFTYLHWGIGFDKLIF. The CDR3 nucleotides are TGTGCTCTTGGGGAAAACGTCCGTTCCTTCCCCTTTACCTATCTTCACTGGGGGATCGGTTTCGATAAACTCATCTTT.

This clone was seen only a few times. The translation of this DNA and the TCRdb protein of a much larger clone differ at residue 11, probably owing to a read error; the protein shown here is translated from the DNA. The gene calls are TRDV3 and TRDJ1; D possibly corresponds to TRDD3 (6 bases). In the absence of a J gene in TCRdb, the DNA was matched to germline to assign it here. The V end lost 3 bases, the J end lost 3 bases, and 23 bases lay between the germline ends. Germline loops: CDR1 TVYSNPD, CDR2 GDNSRS (reference sequence). CDR3 length: 16 amino acids. CDR3 nucleotide sequence: TGTGCCTTCTACGCCCTGGGGCCGACGTACGCCGATAAACTCATCTTT. Its protein product is CAFYALGPTYADKLIF.

Note on this clone: The TCRdb protein comes from a much larger clone and disagrees with this DNA's translation at residue 19, likely due to a read error; the protein given here is derived from the DNA. The V gene is TRDV1, the J gene TRDJ1; a weak D match, TRDD3 (5 bases). CDR1 is TSWWSYY, CDR2 QGS, per germline. This CDR3 region has 21 residues. CDR3 loop: CALGELAVAGSSRWYTDKPIF. CDR3 nucleotide sequence: TGCGCTCTTGGGGAACTAGCGGTGGCGGGATCCTCAAGGTGGTACACCGATAAACCCATCTTT.

This clone was found a few times. This likely stems from a read error, as it lies one base from a far larger clone. This sample also contains other DNA sequences that code for the same CDR3. The rearrangement uses TRDV2 and TRDJ1, with D maybe TRDD3 (5 bases). TCRdb is silent on the J gene; assignment here came from matching the DNA to germline. Trimming shortened V by 3 bases and J by 1 base, and 11 bases separated the two germline ends. Germline assignment: CDR1 GEAIGNYY and CDR2 EKD. The CDR3 is 14 residues long. CDR3 sequence (DNA): TGTGCCTGTGACGGGATTAGCGCCACCGATAAACTCATCTTT. Encoded protein: CACDGISATDKLIF.

With regard to this clone: TCRdb assigns this DNA the protein of a much larger clone, which departs from its translation at residue 4; this likely reflects a read error, and the protein shown comes from translating the DNA. The gene calls are TRDV2 and TRDJ1; 12 nucleotides agree with TRDD3. TCRdb gives no J gene; it was assigned here by matching the DNA to germline. Germline V gene lookup returns CDR1 GEAIGNYY and CDR2 EKD. CDR3 length: 17 residues. The CDR3: CACNTGYWGIQPDKLIF. The CDR3 DNA follows: TGTGCCTGTAACACCGGCTACTGGGGGATACAACCCGATAAACTCATCTTT.